The 20 T cell receptor beta chains presented below share a single source sample, sequenced in a study of blood T cell repertoires in COVID-19. Produced via immunoSEQ multiplex PCR; TCRdb's table is partial and in-frame only. The sample records tens of thousands of clones, 70% to 90% being singletons. The sample consisted of peripheral blood. These receptors originate from a human donor in a cohort sampled during active COVID-19.

This chain joins TRBV5-1 and TRBJ2-1; 16 nucleotides agree with TRBD2. Germline loops: CDR1 SGHRS, CDR2 YFSETQ. V shed 2 bases, J shed 5 bases, and the junction held 4 bases outside the gene matches. CDR3 length: 17 amino acids. The CDR3 loop is CASSFGTSGRGDNEQFF. The CDR3 nucleotides are TGCGCCAGCAGCTTCGGGACTAGCGGGAGGGGAGACAATGAGCAGTTCTTC.

This chain links TRBV6-1 with TRBJ2-3; TRBD1 agrees at 8 bases. The CDR3 extends over 16 amino acids. CDR1 and CDR2 from the germline V gene are MNHNS and SASEGT. V trimming: 3 bases; J trimming: 2 bases; junction bases outside the gene matches: 7. The CDR3 is CASSERQGKITDTQYF. CDR3 DNA: TGTGCCAGCAGTGAGCGACAGGGGAAGATCACAGATACGCAGTATTTT.

This CDR3 reads CASSPGVQETQYF. CDR3 nucleotide sequence: TGCGCCAGCAGCCCCGGGGTCCAAGAGACCCAGTACTTC. V gene TRBV5-1 combines with J gene TRBJ2-5; TRBD2 might be the D (5 bases). Trimming left V 4 bases short and J 1 base short, with 8 bases between. Germline CDR1 SGHRS, CDR2 YFSETQ. The CDR3 sequence is 13 residues long.

This sequence joins TRBV18 and TRBJ1-2; D remains unclear. Germline loops: CDR1 KGHSH, CDR2 LQKENI. This CDR3 has 13 residues. V was cut by 2 bases and J by 2 bases, with 6 bases left in between. The CDR3 loop is CASSPYGNYGYTF. In DNA, the CDR3 is TGTGCCAGCTCACCATACGGGAACTATGGCTACACCTTC.

The chain employs TRBV2 and TRBJ1-3; 7 bases are a match to TRBD1. The germline gives CDR1 SNHLY, CDR2 FYNNEI. The CDR3 consists of 15 residues. Trimming took 5 bases from V and 4 from J; bases not matched to a gene: 8. The CDR3 nucleotides read TGTGCCAGCAGTCCCACAGGGGCGTCCGGAAACACCATATATTTT. Translation gives CASSPTGASGNTIYF. The whole variable domain, filled in from reference TRBV2 and TRBJ1-3, reads EPEVTQTPSHQVTQMGQEVILRCVPISNHLYFYWYRQILGQKVEFLVSFYNNEISEKSEIFDDQFSVERPDGSNFTLKIRSTKLEDSAMYFCASSPTGASGNTIYFGEGSWLTVV.

The gene calls are TRBV7-2 and TRBJ2-5; possibly TRBD1 for D (6 bases). V was shortened by 5 bases and J by 2 bases, with 9 bases between the two germline ends. The CDR3 loop spans 13 amino acids. Germline loops: CDR1 SGHTA, CDR2 FQGNSA. DNA of the CDR3: TGTGCCAGCAGCGGGACACAACAAGAGACCCAGTACTTC. Its translation: CASSGTQQETQYF.

As regards this clone: Other DNA sequences of this sample code for an identical CDR3. The rearrangement links TRBV24-1 to TRBJ1-2; no firm D call. Trimming stripped 4 bases from V and 3 bases from J, with 8 bases between. The germline V gene encodes CDR1 KGHDR and CDR2 SFDVKD. This CDR3 has 13 residues. The CDR3 nucleotides are TGTGCCACCAGTGAGTCGGACTACTATGGCTACACCTTC. It specifies CATSESDYYGYTF.

Written as DNA, the CDR3 is TGTGCCAGCAGCCAGGGGGCAGGGGAAAAACTGTTTTTT. This gives the protein CASSQGAGEKLFF. The rearrangement joins TRBV5-4 to TRBJ1-4; 8 nucleotides match TRBD1. V gave up 4 bases and J gave up 8 bases; unmatched junction bases: 4. CDR1 and CDR2 from the germline V gene are SGHNT and YYREEE (reference sequence). The CDR3 totals 13 residues.

Only a few counts were recorded for this clone. The chain joins TRBV7-3 to TRBJ2-1; D perhaps matches TRBD2 (7 bases). Germline values: CDR1 SGHTA, CDR2 FQGTGA. V was shortened by 5 bases and J by 9 bases, with 23 bases between the two germline ends. This CDR3 is built from 16 residues. The CDR3 protein is CASSPGGGSQSSEQFF. CDR3 DNA: TGTGCCAGCAGCCCCGGGGGCGGGAGCCAGTCGAGTGAGCAGTTCTTC.

V usage is TRBV6-5 and J usage is TRBJ2-2, with unresolved D. Germline CDR1 is MNHEY and CDR2 is SVGAGI. This CDR3 contains 15 residues. Trimming shortened V by 7 bases and J by 1 base, and 13 bases separated the two germline ends. The CDR3 DNA is TGTGCCAGCACCACCTTAACAGAGAACACCGGGGAGCTGTTTTTT. It is translated as CASTTLTENTGELFF.

The J gene is TRBJ1-6, the V gene TRBV7-9; 8 bases fit TRBD1. The V and J ends lost 5 bases and 7 bases, in that order; junction bases with no gene match: 13. This CDR3 is built from 17 residues. The germline gives CDR1 SEHNR, CDR2 FQNEAQ (reference sequence). The CDR3 DNA sequence: TGTGCCAGCAGCCCAACGCAGGAGACAGGGGCAAATTCACCCCTCCACTTT. It encodes CASSPTQETGANSPLHF. Together with reference TRBV7-9 and TRBJ1-6, the CDR3 gives the full variable domain: DTGVSQNPRHKITKRGQNVTFRCDPISEHNRLYWYRQTLGQGPEFLTYFQNEAQLEKSRLLSDRFSAERPKGSFSTLEIQRTEQGDSAMYLCASSPTQETGANSPLHFGNGTRLTVT.

The V gene is TRBV11-2, the J gene TRBJ2-7; D gene unclear. The V gene lost 4 bases and the J gene lost 3 bases, with 4 bases spanning the gap. The CDR3 covers 11 residues. Germline V gene lookup returns CDR1 SGHAT and CDR2 FQNNGV. CDR3: CASSSGYEQYV. The CDR3 nucleotides read TGTGCCAGCAGCTCCGGCTACGAGCAGTACGTC.

In nucleotides, the CDR3 is TGTGCCAGCAGCTGGAGGGGCGGCGGTGAAAAACTGTTTTTT. Translated, it gives CASSWRGGGEKLFF. V and J are TRBV13 and TRBJ1-4; TRBD1 is a possible D gene (5 bases). The CDR3 consists of 14 residues. The germline gives CDR1 PRHDT, CDR2 FYEKMQ (reference sequence). Trimming took off 4 bases at V and 7 bases at J, with 13 bases between the two ends. The variable domain in full, completed from reference TRBV13 and TRBJ1-4, reads AAGVIQSPRHLIKEKRETATLKCYPIPRHDTVYWYQQGPGQDPQFLISFYEKMQSDKGSIPDRFSAQQFSDYHSELNMSSLELGDSALYFCASSWRGGGEKLFFGSGTQLSVL.

V gene TRBV6-6 combines with J gene TRBJ1-4; a weak D match, TRBD1 (5 bases). The CDR3 has 12 amino acids. Per germline, CDR1 MNHNY and CDR2 SVGAGI (reference sequence). Trimming removed 6 bases at V and 8 bases at J, with 10 bases between. The CDR3 bases are TGTGCCAGCAGCAAAGGGGCCGAAAAACTGTTTTTT. The encoded protein is CASSKGAEKLFF.

The chain has TRBV13 and TRBJ1-1; D unclear. Per the germline V gene, CDR1 is PRHDT and CDR2 is FYEKMQ (reference sequence). The CDR3 is 11 residues long. Trimming shortened V by 5 bases and J by 4 bases, and 5 bases separated the two germline ends. The CDR3 DNA is TGTGCCAGCAGCCGGGGCACTGAAGCTTTCTTT. Translating it yields CASSRGTEAFF.

The chain has TRBV28 and TRBJ2-1; D might be TRBD2 (5 bases). CDR1 is MDHEN, CDR2 SYDVKM, per germline. This CDR3 region has 11 residues. With 7 bases removed from V and 6 bases from J, the gap between germline ends came to 7 bases. The CDR3 bases are TGTGCCAGCAACGAGGGCAATGAGCAGTTCTTC. Protein product: CASNEGNEQFF.

The J gene is TRBJ2-2, the V gene TRBV28; D is ambiguous. The germline V and J ends were trimmed by 5 bases and 4 bases, with 14 bases remaining between them. The germline V gene has CDR1 MDHEN and CDR2 SYDVKM. CDR3 length: 15 residues. The CDR3 region is CASSTDPSGTGELFF. The CDR3 coding sequence is TGTGCCAGCAGTACTGACCCCTCGGGCACCGGGGAGCTGTTTTTT.

V and J are TRBV19 and TRBJ2-1; TRBD2 agrees at 10 bases. Looked up from germline, CDR1 is LNHDA and CDR2 is SQIVND (reference sequence). The CDR3 is 16 amino acids. After removal of 7 bases from V and 2 bases from J, the junction contained 8 bases not matched to a gene. CDR3 DNA sequence: TGTGCCAGTACCTCCGCTAGCGGGAGCCCCTACAATGAGCAGTTCTTC. Residues: CASTSASGSPYNEQFF.

The CDR3 loop reads CASSLGAQENEQFF. The CDR3 DNA is TGTGCCAGCAGCTTAGGGGCACAGGAGAATGAGCAGTTCTTC. The rearrangement uses TRBV11-2 and TRBJ2-1; weak D call: TRBD1 (5 bases). There are 14 residues in the CDR3. The V gene's germline CDR1 is SGHAT and CDR2 FQNNGV. Trimming shortened V by 1 base and J by 7 bases, and 11 bases separated the two germline ends.

The rearrangement joins TRBV7-2 to TRBJ1-6, with D perhaps TRBD1 (5 bases). The V gene lost 1 base and the J gene lost 7 bases, with 14 bases spanning the gap. The CDR3 totals 16 residues. Per the germline V gene, CDR1 is SGHTA and CDR2 is FQGNSA. The CDR3 DNA reads TGTGCCAGCAGCTTAGGGGGGGGAAATCTAAATTCACCCCTCCACTTT. Translating it yields CASSLGGGNLNSPLHF.